This T cell receptor beta chain was captured in a study of regulatory T cells in long-lasting Graves disease. Study outcomes and limitations: Patients with persistent disease showed a bias toward TRBV28, TRBJ1-2 and TRBJ2-5.

Sample time point: newly diagnosed GD, antithyroid drugs for less than 3 months. From PBMCs, RNA was extracted and then used to make the TCR library. Germline V lookup: CDR1 MDHEN, CDR2 SYDVKM. The CDR3 runs 18 residues. Trimming removed 8 bases from V and 4 bases from J; junction bases left unmatched: 22. On this clonotype itself: Its cognate antigen is unknown.

Relying on iRepertoire HTBI primers and Arm-PCR of CDR3 regions, the team built TCR beta libraries. One entry per CDR3 protein, called by TCRdb with MiXCR from the multiplex PCR reads. This table holds about 220,000 distinct CDR3 sequences, less than 20% found once. These same records also appear under a second study, on T cells in Graves' hyperthyroidism and ophthalmopathy. Per that paper: Blood shared most expanded thyroid clonotypes above 0.001.

This sequence originates from a woman aged 25 to 39 with Graves disease. The V gene is TRBV28, the J gene TRBJ2-5, with 7 bases that match TRBD2. The starting material was peripheral blood mononuclear cells (PBMCs), obtained at new diagnosis, from a patient treated with antithyroid drugs. CDR3 region: CASPQDPQTSWWGETQYF. The CDR3 region has the DNA TGTGCCAGCCCCCAAGACCCTCAGACTAGCTGGTGGGGAGAGACCCAGTACTTC.